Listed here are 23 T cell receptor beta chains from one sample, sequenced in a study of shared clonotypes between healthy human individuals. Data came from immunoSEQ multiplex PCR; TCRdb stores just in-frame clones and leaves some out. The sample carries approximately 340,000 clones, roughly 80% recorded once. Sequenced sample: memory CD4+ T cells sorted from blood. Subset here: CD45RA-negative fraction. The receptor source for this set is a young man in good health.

The CDR3 DNA sequence: TGCAGTGCTCCATCCAGGGAGCAGTACTTC. Translating gives CSAPSREQYF. The chain carries TRBV20-1 and TRBJ2-7, with D hard to call. The germline gives CDR1 DFQATT, CDR2 SNEGSKA (reference sequence). V gave up 5 bases and J gave up 7 bases, with 9 bases separating them. The CDR3 covers 10 residues.

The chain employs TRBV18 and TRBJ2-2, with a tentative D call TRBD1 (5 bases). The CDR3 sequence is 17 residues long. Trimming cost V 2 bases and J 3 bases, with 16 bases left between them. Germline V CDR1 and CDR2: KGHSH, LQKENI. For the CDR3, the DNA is TGTGCCAGCTCACCAATATCGTACAGGAGCTACACCGGGGAGCTGTTTTTT. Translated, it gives CASSPISYRSYTGELFF.

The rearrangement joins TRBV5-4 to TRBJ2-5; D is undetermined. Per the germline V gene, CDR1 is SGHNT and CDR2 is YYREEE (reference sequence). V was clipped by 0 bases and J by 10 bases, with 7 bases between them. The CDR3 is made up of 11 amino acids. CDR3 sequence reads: CASSLGRDQYF. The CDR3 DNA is TGTGCCAGCAGCTTGGGAAGGGACCAGTACTTC.

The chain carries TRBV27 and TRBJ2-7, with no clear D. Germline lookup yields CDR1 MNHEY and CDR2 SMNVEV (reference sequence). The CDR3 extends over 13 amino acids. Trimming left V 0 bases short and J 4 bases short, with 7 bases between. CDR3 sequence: CASSLSIHYEQYF. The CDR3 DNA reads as TGTGCCAGCAGTTTATCGATACATTACGAGCAGTACTTC.

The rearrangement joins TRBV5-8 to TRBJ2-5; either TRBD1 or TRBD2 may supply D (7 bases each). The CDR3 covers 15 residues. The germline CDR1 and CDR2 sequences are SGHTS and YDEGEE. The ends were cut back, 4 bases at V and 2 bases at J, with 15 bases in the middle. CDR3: CASSPGGQQQETQYF. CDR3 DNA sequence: TGTGCCAGCAGCCCGGGGGGACAGCAACAAGAGACCCAGTACTTC.

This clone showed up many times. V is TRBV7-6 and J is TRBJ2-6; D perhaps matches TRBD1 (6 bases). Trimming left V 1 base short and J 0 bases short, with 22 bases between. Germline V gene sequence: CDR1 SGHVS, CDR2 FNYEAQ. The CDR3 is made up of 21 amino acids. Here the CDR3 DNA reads TGTGCCAGCAGCTTAGGAGGGATCGCAGGGGCATCGCTCTCTGGGGCCAACGTCCTGACTTTC. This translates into CASSLGGIAGASLSGANVLTF.

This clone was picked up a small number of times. The CDR3 DNA reads TGTGCCATCAGTGGCAGCTACAATACAGCAGGTCAGCCCCAGCATTTT. Protein sequence: CAISGSYNTAGQPQHF. The chain has TRBV10-3 and TRBJ1-5, with no clear D. V was clipped by 4 bases and J by 6 bases, with 19 bases between them. This CDR3 has 16 residues. CDR1 is ENHRY, CDR2 SYGVKD, per germline.

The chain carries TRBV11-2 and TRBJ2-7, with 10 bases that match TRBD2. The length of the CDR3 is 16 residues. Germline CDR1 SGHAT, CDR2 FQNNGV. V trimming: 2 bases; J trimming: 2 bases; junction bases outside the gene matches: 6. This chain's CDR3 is CASSLISSGRTYEQYF. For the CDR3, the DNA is TGTGCCAGCAGCTTAATCTCTAGCGGGAGAACCTACGAGCAGTACTTC. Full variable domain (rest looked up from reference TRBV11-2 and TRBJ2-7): EAGVAQSPRYKIIEKRQSVAFWCNPISGHATLYWYQQILGQGPKLLIQFQNNGVVDDSQLPKDRFSAERLKGVDSTLKIQPAKLEDSAVYLCASSLISSGRTYEQYFGPGTRLTVT.

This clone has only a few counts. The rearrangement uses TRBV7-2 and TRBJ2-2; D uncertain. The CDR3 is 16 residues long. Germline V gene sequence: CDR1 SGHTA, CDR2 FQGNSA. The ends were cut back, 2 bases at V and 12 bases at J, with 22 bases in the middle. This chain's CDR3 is CASSLSGRPEYEKLFF. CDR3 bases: TGTGCCAGCAGCTTATCTGGACGGCCGGAATACGAGAAGCTGTTTTTT. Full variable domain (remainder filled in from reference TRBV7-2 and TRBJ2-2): GAGVSQSPSNKVTEKGKDVELRCDPISGHTALYWYRQSLGQGLEFLIYFQGNSAPDKSGLPSDRFSAERTGGSVSTLTIQRTQQEDSAVYLCASSLSGRPEYEKLFFGEGSRLTVL.

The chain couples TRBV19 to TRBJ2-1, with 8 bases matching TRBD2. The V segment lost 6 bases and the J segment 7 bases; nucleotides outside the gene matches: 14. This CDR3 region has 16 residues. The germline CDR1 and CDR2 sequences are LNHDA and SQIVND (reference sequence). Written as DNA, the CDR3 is TGTGCCAGTAGGACAACCGGGACTAGTTTACCTAATGAGCAGTTCTTC. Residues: CASRTTGTSLPNEQFF.

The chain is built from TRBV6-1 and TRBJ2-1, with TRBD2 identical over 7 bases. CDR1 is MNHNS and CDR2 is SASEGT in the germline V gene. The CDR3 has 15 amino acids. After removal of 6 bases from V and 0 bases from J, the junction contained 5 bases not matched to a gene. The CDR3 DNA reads TGTGCCAGCAGCGCAAGCGGGAACTCCTACAATGAGCAGTTCTTC. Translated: CASSASGNSYNEQFF.

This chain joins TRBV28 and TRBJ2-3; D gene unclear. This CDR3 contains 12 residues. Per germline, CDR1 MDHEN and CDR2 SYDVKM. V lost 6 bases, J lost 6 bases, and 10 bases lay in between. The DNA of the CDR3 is TGTGCCAGCAGCCAAGCCGGTGATACGCAGTATTTT. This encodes CASSQAGDTQYF. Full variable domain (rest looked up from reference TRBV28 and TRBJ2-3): DVKVTQSSRYLVKRTGEKVFLECVQDMDHENMFWYRQDPGLGLRLIYFSYDVKMKEKGDIPEGYSVSREKKERFSLILESASTNQTSMYLCASSQAGDTQYFGPGTRLTVL.

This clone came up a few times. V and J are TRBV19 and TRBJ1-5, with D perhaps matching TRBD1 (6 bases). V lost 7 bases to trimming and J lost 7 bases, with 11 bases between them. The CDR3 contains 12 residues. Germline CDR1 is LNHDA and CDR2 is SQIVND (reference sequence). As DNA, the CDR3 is TGTGCCAGTATTGGGACAAACCAGCCCCAGCATTTT. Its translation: CASIGTNQPQHF.

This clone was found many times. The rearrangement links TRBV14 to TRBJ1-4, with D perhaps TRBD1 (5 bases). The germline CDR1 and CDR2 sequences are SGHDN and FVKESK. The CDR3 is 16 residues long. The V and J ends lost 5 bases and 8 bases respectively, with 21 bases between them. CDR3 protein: CASSSGLRQSREKLFF. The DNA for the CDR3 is TGTGCCAGCAGCTCGGGCCTCCGACAGTCCAGGGAAAAACTGTTTTTT. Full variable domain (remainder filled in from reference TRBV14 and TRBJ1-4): EAGVTQFPSHSVIEKGQTVTLRCDPISGHDNLYWYRRVMGKEIKFLLHFVKESKQDESGMPNNRFLAERTGGTYSTLKVQPAELEDSGVYFCASSSGLRQSREKLFFGSGTQLSVL.

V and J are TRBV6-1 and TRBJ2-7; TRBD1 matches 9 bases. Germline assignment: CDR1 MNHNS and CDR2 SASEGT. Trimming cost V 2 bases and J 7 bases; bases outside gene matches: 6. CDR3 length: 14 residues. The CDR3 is CASSERYRGREQYF. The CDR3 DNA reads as TGTGCCAGCAGTGAAAGGTACAGGGGGCGTGAGCAGTACTTC.

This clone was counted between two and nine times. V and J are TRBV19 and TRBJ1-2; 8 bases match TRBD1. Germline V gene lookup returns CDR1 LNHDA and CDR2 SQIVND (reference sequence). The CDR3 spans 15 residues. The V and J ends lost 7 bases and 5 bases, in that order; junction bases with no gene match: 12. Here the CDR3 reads CASTTPDRARYGYTF. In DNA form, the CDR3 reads TGTGCCAGTACCACCCCGGACAGGGCGAGATATGGCTACACCTTC.

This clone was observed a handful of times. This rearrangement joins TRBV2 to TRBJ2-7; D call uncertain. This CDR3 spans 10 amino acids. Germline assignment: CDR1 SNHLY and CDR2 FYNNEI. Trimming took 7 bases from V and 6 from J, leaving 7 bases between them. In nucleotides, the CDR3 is TGTGCCAGCAATTCCGGCGAGCAGTACTTC. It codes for CASNSGEQYF.

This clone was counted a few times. In nucleotides, the CDR3 is TGTGCCAGCAGCCCAAGCGTGCAGGGGTATCAGCCCCAGCATTTT. This translates into CASSPSVQGYQPQHF. This chain uses TRBV7-2 with TRBJ1-5, with D perhaps matching TRBD1 (6 bases). CDR3 size: 15 residues. Germline values: CDR1 SGHTA, CDR2 FQGNSA. V was trimmed by 5 bases and J by 5 bases, leaving 16 bases between them. The whole variable domain, filled in from reference TRBV7-2 and TRBJ1-5, reads GAGVSQSPSNKVTEKGKDVELRCDPISGHTALYWYRQSLGQGLEFLIYFQGNSAPDKSGLPSDRFSAERTGGSVSTLTIQRTQQEDSAVYLCASSPSVQGYQPQHFGDGTRLSIL.

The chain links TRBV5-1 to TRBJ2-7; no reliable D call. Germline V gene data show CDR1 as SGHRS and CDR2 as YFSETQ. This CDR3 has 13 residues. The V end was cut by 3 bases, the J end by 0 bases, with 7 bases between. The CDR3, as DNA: TGCGCCAGCAGCTCGATCAACTCCTACGAGCAGTACTTC. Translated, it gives CASSSINSYEQYF.

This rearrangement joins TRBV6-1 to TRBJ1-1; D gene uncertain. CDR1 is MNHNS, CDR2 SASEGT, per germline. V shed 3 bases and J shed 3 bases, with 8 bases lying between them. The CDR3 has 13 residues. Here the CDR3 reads CASSEREYTEAFF. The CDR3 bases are TGTGCCAGCAGTGAGCGGGAGTACACTGAAGCTTTCTTT.

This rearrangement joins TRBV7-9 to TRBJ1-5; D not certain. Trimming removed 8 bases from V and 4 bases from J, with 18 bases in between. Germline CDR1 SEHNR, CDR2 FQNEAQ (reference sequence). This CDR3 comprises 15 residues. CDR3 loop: CASSKGSGRNQPQHF. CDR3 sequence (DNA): TGTGCCAGCTCCAAAGGGAGTGGACGGAATCAGCCCCAGCATTTT.

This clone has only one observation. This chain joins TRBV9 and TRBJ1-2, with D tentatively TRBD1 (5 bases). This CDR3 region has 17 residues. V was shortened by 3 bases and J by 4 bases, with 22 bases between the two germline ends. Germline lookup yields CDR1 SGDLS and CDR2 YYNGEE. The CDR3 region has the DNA TGTGCCAGCAGCGGGGACCAAACAGGTCAATATGGCTATGGCTACACCTTC. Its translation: CASSGDQTGQYGYGYTF. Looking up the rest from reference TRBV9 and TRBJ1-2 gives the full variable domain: DSGVTQTPKHLITATGQRVTLRCSPRSGDLSVYWYQQSLDQGLQFLIQYYNGEERAKGNILERFSAQQFPDLHSELNLSSLELGDSALYFCASSGDQTGQYGYGYTFGSGTRLTVV.

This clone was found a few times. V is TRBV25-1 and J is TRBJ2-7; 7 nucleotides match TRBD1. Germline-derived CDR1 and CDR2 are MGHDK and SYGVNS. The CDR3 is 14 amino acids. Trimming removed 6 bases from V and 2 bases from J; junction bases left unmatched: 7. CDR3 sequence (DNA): TGTGCCAGCAGCCAACGACAGGGAACCTACGAGCAGTACTTC. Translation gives CASSQRQGTYEQYF.